A selection of T cell receptor beta chains follows, all from one sample in a study of identical twins. One entry per CDR3 protein, called by TCRdb with MiXCR from the 5' RACE reads. Of 200,000 to 250,000 distinct CDR3 sequences in the sample, around 15% were seen once. The source material was memory (CD45RO+) T cells sorted from blood. These receptors all stem from a young woman in good health. Both conserved end residues are part of each CDR3. A D gene is named only where the DNA matches it firmly. Rows give clone size only sometimes, using once, few, many, or a class for an expanded clone.

CDR3 DNA	CDR3 protein	D gene	V gene	J gene	clone size
TGCGCCAGCAGCCAAGATCTCACCGGGGAGCTGTTTTTT	CASSQDLTGELFF	.	TRBV4-3	TRBJ2-2	.
TGCAGCCACGGTAGGGGGATGACTGAAGCTTTCTTT	CSHGRGMTEAFF	.	TRBV29-1	TRBJ1-1	once
TGCAGTGCTAGAGAGGGGGACAGACAAGAGACCCAGTACTTC	CSAREGDRQETQYF	TRBD1	TRBV20-1	TRBJ2-5	many
TGTGCCTGGAGCAGGGCCTACAGCTCCTACGAGCAGTACTTC	CAWSRAYSSYEQYF	.	TRBV30	TRBJ2-7	few
TGCAGTGCTGGGAACTACGAGCAGTACTTC	CSAGNYEQYF	.	TRBV20-1	TRBJ2-7	.
TGTGCCACCAGCAGAGGCTCGGCGGGAGGACACAATGAGCAGTTCTTC	CATSRGSAGGHNEQFF	TRBD2	TRBV15	TRBJ2-1	few
TGCGCCAGCAGCGCCACGGGGTTGCGCTCCTACGAGCAGTACTTC	CASSATGLRSYEQYF	.	TRBV5-1	TRBJ2-7	few
TGCGCCAGCAGCTTGGGGGACACTAGCGGCGTGGAGACCCAGTACTTC	CASSLGDTSGVETQYF	TRBD2	TRBV5-1	TRBJ2-5	few
TGTGCCAGCAGGCTGATGGGGGTCCCTTATGCGGATACGCAGTATTTT	CASRLMGVPYADTQYF	.	TRBV5-6	TRBJ2-3	.
TGTGCCAGCGGAGGGCCATCTAATGAAAAACTGTTTTTT	CASGGPSNEKLFF	.	TRBV7-6	TRBJ1-4	few
TGTGCCAGCAGCGTAGGAGGTAGCGGGAGGGCCAGGGATACGCAGTATTTT	CASSVGGSGRARDTQYF	TRBD2	TRBV9	TRBJ2-3	.
TGCAGTGCTAGCGCCGGGGTGGGCCTAGCGGGGGGACAGTTCTTC	CSASAGVGLAGGQFF	TRBD2	TRBV20-1	TRBJ2-1	.
TGCGCCAGCAGCTTAAAGGACAGGTTTTACGAGCAGTACTTC	CASSLKDRFYEQYF	TRBD1	TRBV5-1	TRBJ2-7	.
TGCAGTGCTAGACACGCAACTAATGAAAAACTGTTTTTT	CSARHATNEKLFF	.	TRBV20-1	TRBJ1-4	.
TGTGCCTGGAGTCCGGGACTAGCGAAAGAAGAGACCCAGTACTTC	CAWSPGLAKEETQYF	TRBD2	TRBV30	TRBJ2-5	.
TGCAGTGCTAGGATAGCGGGAGGTACAGATACGCAGTATTTT	CSARIAGGTDTQYF	TRBD2	TRBV20-1	TRBJ2-3	few
TGCGCCAGCAGCCAAGATCGGGGAGCGGGGGGTTCGACAGATACGCAGTATTTT	CASSQDRGAGGSTDTQYF	TRBD2	TRBV4-1	TRBJ2-3	few
TGCGCCAGCAGCCGGGACAGGGCCGCCGGGGAGCTGTTTTTT	CASSRDRAAGELFF	TRBD1	TRBV5-1	TRBJ2-2	.
TGCGCCAGCAGCACTCGTCCGGGACTAGCGGGTCTACGAAACACAGATACGCAGTATTTT	CASSTRPGLAGLRNTDTQYF	TRBD2	TRBV5-1	TRBJ2-3	.
TGTGCCAGCAGTGATCCGAACTCAGGGTTCCCAGGCTACACCTTC	CASSDPNSGFPGYTF	.	TRBV25-1	TRBJ1-2	many
TGTGCCAGCTCTCACGACAGCCTAAATCAGCCCCAGCATTTT	CASSHDSLNQPQHF	.	TRBV18	TRBJ1-5	.
TGTGCCAGCTCACCCAGCAAAGGCAATCAGCCCCAGCATTTT	CASSPSKGNQPQHF	.	TRBV28	TRBJ1-5	many
TGTGCCAGCAGCCAACCCTCGGCCCGGGCTTTCTTT	CASSQPSARAFF	.	TRBV3-1	TRBJ1-1	few
TGTGCCAGCAGTTTGGCCTACCGGGACAGCCATAACGAGCAGTACTTC	CASSLAYRDSHNEQYF	TRBD1	TRBV12-3/TRBV12-4	TRBJ2-7	.
TGTGCCAGCAGCTTAGGACTGTCAACTTGGGGGAATGAGCAGTTCTTC	CASSLGLSTWGNEQFF	.	TRBV7-2	TRBJ2-1	few
TGTGCCACCAGCCTTAGCAATGAGCAGTTCTTC	CATSLSNEQFF	.	TRBV15	TRBJ2-1	.
TGTGCCAGCAGTGAGAACAGGGCGAGCACAGATACGCAGTATTTT	CASSENRASTDTQYF	.	TRBV2	TRBJ2-3	.
TGTGCCAGCTCACCAGGGACAGGGATTTTTTATGGCTACACCTTC	CASSPGTGIFYGYTF	TRBD1	TRBV18	TRBJ1-2	.
TGTGCCAGCAGCCAAGCCCCCACTAGCGGGACCGAAGATACGCAGTATTTT	CASSQAPTSGTEDTQYF	TRBD2	TRBV4-2	TRBJ2-3	.
TGTGCCAGCGGGGCCTCCTACGAGCAGTACTTC	CASGASYEQYF	.	TRBV25-1	TRBJ2-7	few
TGTGCCAGCAGTCATGGCACTGAAGCTTTCTTT	CASSHGTEAFF	.	TRBV3-1	TRBJ1-1	.
TGTGCCAGCAGCCCAGCGACAGGGTCGGGCTATGGCTACACCTTC	CASSPATGSGYGYTF	TRBD1	TRBV7-3	TRBJ1-2	few
TGCAGTGCTAGAGGCCAAACTAGCACAGATACGCAGTATTTT	CSARGQTSTDTQYF	.	TRBV20-1	TRBJ2-3	many
TGCAGTGGCCGCGCGGACCTCCTTCTCCACAATGAGCAGTTCTTC	CSGRADLLLHNEQFF	.	TRBV20-1	TRBJ2-1	few
TGCGCCAGCAGCTTGGATTCCCAGGGGAATGGCTACACCTTC	CASSLDSQGNGYTF	.	TRBV5-1	TRBJ1-2	few
TGTGCCAGCAGGAAGGGCGGGGGTCGATATGGCTACACCTTC	CASRKGGGRYGYTF	.	TRBV6-1	TRBJ1-2	many
TGCGCCAGCAGCTTCCAGCGGGCTAGGGATGGCTACACCTTC	CASSFQRARDGYTF	.	TRBV5-1	TRBJ1-2	.
TGCAGTGCCGTCGGAGGGGAAACTAATGAAAAACTGTTTTTT	CSAVGGETNEKLFF	.	TRBV20-1	TRBJ1-4	few
TGTGCCAGCGGTTGGGGCCAAGAGACCCAGTACTTC	CASGWGQETQYF	.	TRBV12-3/TRBV12-4	TRBJ2-5	many
TGTGCCAGCAGTTTAAAGGCAGGGGGCGGCTACACCTTC	CASSLKAGGGYTF	TRBD1	TRBV27	TRBJ1-2	few
TGTGCCAGCAGCTTAGCTACAGGGAGAGAAGCTTTCTTT	CASSLATGREAFF	.	TRBV11-3	TRBJ1-1	.
TGTGCCAGCAGCTTATGGGGCGGGGGTGCAGATACGCAGTATTTT	CASSLWGGGADTQYF	TRBD2	TRBV7-6	TRBJ2-3	.
TGTGCCAGCTCACCAGAGCAGGGAGGGACCCAGTACTTC	CASSPEQGGTQYF	.	TRBV18	TRBJ2-5	.
TGTGCCAGCAGCCAGGATTGGGGAGGGGGGGATACGCAGTATTTT	CASSQDWGGGDTQYF	.	TRBV3-1	TRBJ2-3	many
TGCGCCAGCAGCCCGAGGGGATCGAATGAAAAACTGTTTTTT	CASSPRGSNEKLFF	.	TRBV4-3	TRBJ1-4	.
TGCAGTGCTAGGAGCGGGAGCTCCTACAATGAGCAGTTCTTC	CSARSGSSYNEQFF	TRBD2	TRBV20-1	TRBJ2-1	many
TGCAGTGCTAGAGATGTTGCTAGCGGGGTTGCCAAAAACATTCAGTACTTC	CSARDVASGVAKNIQYF	TRBD2	TRBV20-1	TRBJ2-4	.
TGTGCCAGCAGTGCCCTGGGGAGGGCTAATGAAAAACTGTTTTTT	CASSALGRANEKLFF	.	TRBV6-1	TRBJ1-4	.
TGCGCCAGCAGCCAAGAGGGGGGTTATGAAAAACTGTTTTTT	CASSQEGGYEKLFF	.	TRBV4-1	TRBJ1-4	.
TGCAGTTTCGGAACAGGGGTATCGGCTGAAGCTTTCTTT	CSFGTGVSAEAFF	TRBD1	TRBV20-1	TRBJ1-1	few
TGTGCCAGCTCACCACCGTACGCCGGACAAGAGACCCAGTACTTC	CASSPPYAGQETQYF	.	TRBV18	TRBJ2-5	few
TGTGCCAGCAGCCCATCGGGACAGGGCGAAAAACTGTTTTTT	CASSPSGQGEKLFF	TRBD1	TRBV5-5	TRBJ1-4	.
TGTGCCAGCAGCCCCGACCCTAGCACAGATACGCAGTATTTT	CASSPDPSTDTQYF	.	TRBV12-3/TRBV12-4	TRBJ2-3	.
TGCGCCAGCAGCCTACAGGGGTCGAACACTGAAGCTTTCTTT	CASSLQGSNTEAFF	TRBD1	TRBV4-1	TRBJ1-1	.